These 14 T cell receptor beta chains were all obtained from the same sample, sequenced in a study of regulatory T cells in long-lasting Graves disease. Building of the TCR beta libraries involved iRepertoire HTBI primers and Arm-PCR of CDR3 regions. TCRdb ran MiXCR on the multiplex PCR reads and lists one entry per CDR3 protein. The sample lists about 470,000 distinct CDR3 sequences, less than 25% occurring once. Time point reported: persistent/refractory GD, antithyroid drugs over 5 years with positive TRAb. RNA extracted from PBMCs served as the sequencing template. This specimen was peripheral blood mononuclear cells (PBMCs), taken when the disease was refractory, from a patient treated with antithyroid drugs. The receptors stem from a female donor with Graves disease.

The table lists this clonotype with many counts. The junction shows a germline mismatch at one end, possibly a read error. CDR3 loop: CASREGGNYGYTF. CDR3 nucleotide sequence: TGTGCCAGCAGGGAAGGAGGTAACTATGGCTACACCTTC. The gene calls are TRBV2 and TRBJ1-2; the D is unclear. Per the germline V gene, CDR1 is SNHLY and CDR2 is FYNNEI. The CDR3 runs 13 residues.

This clonotype was recorded a few times. This chain joins TRBV24-1 and TRBJ2-3; 8 bases are shared with TRBD1. Unmatched junction bases numbered 10, after V lost 6 bases and J lost 6 bases. This CDR3 is 15 amino acids long. Germline V gene data show CDR1 as KGHDR and CDR2 as SFDVKD. CDR3 bases: TGTGCCACCAGTAACGTGGGTCAGGGGGCGGATACGCAGTATTTT. It yields the protein CATSNVGQGADTQYF.

This clonotype was counted between two and nine times. This rearrangement joins TRBV5-6 to TRBJ2-7; 9 nucleotides agree with TRBD1. CDR3 length: 15 residues. CDR1 SGHDT and CDR2 YYEEEE come from the germline V gene. With V trimmed by 4 bases and J by 4 bases, 9 bases remained unmatched. The CDR3 nucleotides read TGTGCCAGCAGCGAAGAACCGGGACAGGGTTACGAGCAGTACTTC. It translates to CASSEEPGQGYEQYF. The full variable domain, with the rest looked up from reference TRBV5-6 and TRBJ2-7, is DAGVTQSPTHLIKTRGQQVTLRCSPKSGHDTVSWYQQALGQGPQFIFQYYEEEERQRGNFPDRFSGHQFPNYSSELNVNALLLGDSALYLCASSEEPGQGYEQYFGPGTRLTVT.

There are many counts of this clonotype. The V and J genes are TRBV10-1 and TRBJ2-7, with a tentative D call TRBD2 (6 bases). The CDR3 is made up of 15 amino acids. V was pared by 2 bases and J by 6 bases, with 17 bases between. The germline gives CDR1 WNHNN, CDR2 SYGVQD (reference sequence). This CDR3 reads CASSEDLGGSAEQYF. The CDR3 DNA is TGCGCCAGCAGTGAGGACCTTGGGGGGTCCGCCGAGCAGTACTTC.

This clonotype was counted between two and nine times. This chain uses TRBV5-1 with TRBJ2-1; 11 nucleotides match TRBD2. The germline CDR1 and CDR2 sequences are SGHRS and YFSETQ. The CDR3 contains 19 residues. The V segment lost 1 base and the J segment 0 bases; nucleotides outside the gene matches: 9. The CDR3 loop reads CASSLLRTSGPSSYNEQFF. The CDR3 DNA follows: TGCGCCAGCAGCTTGCTGCGGACTAGCGGGCCCAGCTCCTACAATGAGCAGTTCTTC.

This clonotype was recorded at least ten times. V is TRBV6-2 or TRBV6-3 and J is TRBJ1-1; tentative D call: TRBD1 (5 bases). CDR3 length: 14 residues. V lost 2 bases to trimming and J lost 1 base, with 8 bases between them. CDR1 is MNHEY, CDR2 SVGEGT, per germline. CDR3 in DNA: TGTGCCAGCAGTTACAGTGGGGCGAACACTGAAGCTTTCTTT. This sequence encodes CASSYSGANTEAFF.

This sequence joins TRBV5-4 and TRBJ1-1; D gene ambiguous. Germline V gives CDR1 SGHNT, CDR2 YYREEE (reference sequence). The CDR3 runs 14 residues. V shed 3 bases and J shed 4 bases, with 13 bases lying between them. The CDR3 DNA sequence: TGTGCCAGCAGCTCGAAAGGACGGCCCACTGAAGCTTTCTTT. Amino acid sequence: CASSSKGRPTEAFF.

This clonotype was seen ten or more times. V and J are TRBV27 and TRBJ1-1; D gene ambiguous. Germline V CDR1 and CDR2: MNHEY, SMNVEV (reference sequence). CDR3 length: 15 residues. V lost 5 bases and J lost 4, with 17 bases in between. DNA of the CDR3: TGTGCCAGCAGTCTCCGAGGGAGTGGGTTCACTGAAGCTTTCTTT. Translating it yields CASSLRGSGFTEAFF.

This clonotype occurred a few times. This rearrangement joins TRBV19 to TRBJ1-5; D call uncertain. Trimming shortened V by 2 bases and J by 6 bases, and 8 bases separated the two germline ends. Germline V gene sequence: CDR1 LNHDA, CDR2 SQIVND (reference sequence). This CDR3 has 13 amino acids. The CDR3 is CASSIFTGQPQHF. DNA of the CDR3: TGTGCCAGTAGTATATTTACGGGTCAGCCCCAGCATTTT. The whole variable domain, filled in from reference TRBV19 and TRBJ1-5, reads DGGITQSPKYLFRKEGQNVTLSCEQNLNHDAMYWYRQDPGQGLRLIYYSQIVNDFQKGDIAEGYSVSREKKESFPLTVTSAQKNPTAFYLCASSIFTGQPQHFGDGTRLSIL.

V gene TRBV3-1 combines with J gene TRBJ1-3; D ambiguous. Trimming pared 0 bases from V and 7 bases from J, leaving 13 bases between. Germline V gene lookup returns CDR1 LGHDT and CDR2 YNNKEL (reference sequence). This CDR3 comprises 15 residues. CDR3 DNA: TGTGCCAGCAGCCAAGAATGGAATGGAGGGAACACCATATATTTT. Encoded protein: CASSQEWNGGNTIYF.

This clonotype has a handful of counts. The V and J genes are TRBV11-2 and TRBJ2-2; 9 bases are a match to TRBD1. This CDR3 has 15 amino acids. V was clipped by 4 bases and J by 3 bases; unmatched bases: 3. The germline V gene encodes CDR1 SGHAT and CDR2 FQNNGV. In DNA, the CDR3 is TGTGCCAGCAGCTACGGGACAGGGCACACCGGGGAGCTGTTTTTT. It codes for CASSYGTGHTGELFF.

This clonotype was detected many times. The chain links TRBV2 to TRBJ1-3, with D perhaps TRBD1 (5 bases). Deletions cut 7 bases from V and 0 bases from J, with 13 bases between. Germline CDR1 reads SNHLY; CDR2 reads FYNNEI. This CDR3 comprises 15 residues. CDR3 protein: CASITDSSSGNTIYF. The CDR3 DNA reads TGTGCCAGCATTACCGACAGCAGCTCTGGAAACACCATATATTTT.

The V call is TRBV13, the J call TRBJ1-3; D unclear. Trimming cost V 5 bases and J 2 bases, with 13 bases left between them. The CDR3 extends over 15 amino acids. Germline lookup yields CDR1 PRHDT and CDR2 FYEKMQ (reference sequence). The CDR3 region is CASSTGNSPGNTIYF. The DNA for the CDR3 is TGTGCCAGCAGCACCGGGAATTCGCCTGGAAACACCATATATTTT.

This clonotype came up many times. V usage is TRBV3-1 and J usage is TRBJ1-1, with D hard to call. The ends were cut back, 2 bases at V and 4 bases at J, with 14 bases in the middle. Germline CDR1 is LGHDT and CDR2 is YNNKEL (reference sequence). The CDR3 covers 15 residues. The CDR3 region is CASSQTPDGGTEAFF. DNA for the CDR3: TGTGCCAGCAGCCAAACACCCGACGGAGGCACTGAAGCTTTCTTT.